This is a list of T cell receptor beta chains from one sample in a study of T cell repertoires in cytomegalovirus infection. For these receptors, no antigen is known. TCRdb re-derived calls from the reads in MiXCR, one entry per CDR3 protein. The repertoire consists of about 890,000 distinct CDR3 sequences, with approximately 31% occurring once and the leading ten covering 10% to 15%. Sequenced here: cultured CD8+ T cells from PBMCs, sampled from culture after CMV antigen stimulation. The receptor set was obtained from a human donor in good health (CMV status not recorded). Some clones in this sample may be carry-over from other donors' samples. Each CDR3 is given with its conserved first and last residue. D genes are given only for firm matches. For some rows the clone size is stated as once, few or many, or as a class when expanded; others skip it.

size	V	J	D	DNA	CDR3
.	TRBV9	TRBJ1-2	.	TGTGCCAGCAGCCCCAAAGTCGGCACCTTC	CASSPKVGTF
.	TRBV12-3/TRBV12-4	TRBJ1-6	.	TGTGCCAGCAGTTTAATCGACGGGGGGGATTCACCCCTCCACTTT	CASSLIDGGDSPLHF
once	TRBV5-1	TRBJ1-2	.	TGCGCCAGCAGCCCGGGAGAGCTCTATGGCTACACCTTC	CASSPGELYGYTF
many	TRBV12-3/TRBV12-4	TRBJ2-3	TRBD1	TGTGCCAGCAAGGGGGCCCTAACTTATCCCACAGATACGCAGTATTTT	CASKGALTYPTDTQYF
.	TRBV2	TRBJ1-5	.	TGTGCCAGCAGCCCCGGGGACCCTTGGGCAATCAGCCCCCAGCATTTT	CASSPGDPWAISPQHF
few	TRBV7-6	TRBJ1-1	.	TGTGCCAGCAGCTTAACAAGGGAGGACACTGAAGCTTTCTTT	CASSLTREDTEAFF
few	TRBV7-8	TRBJ2-2	TRBD2	TGTGCCAGCAGCTTAGCGCGTAGCGGGGGGGCCGGGACGAACACCGGGGAGCTGTTTTTT	CASSLARSGGAGTNTGELFF
few	TRBV6-2/TRBV6-3	TRBJ2-2	TRBD1	TGTGCCAGCAATCGGGACAGCTACACCGGGGAGCTGTTTTTT	CASNRDSYTGELFF
few	TRBV6-5	TRBJ2-1	.	TGTGCCAGCAGTTACTCGATATTAACAGAGCAGTTCTTC	CASSYSILTEQFF
few	TRBV19	TRBJ2-3	TRBD2	TGTGCCAGTAGTACTAAGCGGGGCAGATTCACAGATACGCAGTATTTT	CASSTKRGRFTDTQYF
few	TRBV6-2/TRBV6-3	TRBJ1-6	.	TGTGCCAGCAGAATCGGGACGGGAAATTCACCCCTCCACTTT	CASRIGTGNSPLHF
few	TRBV7-2	TRBJ2-1	TRBD2	TGTGCCAGCAGTTCTCCCTTTAGCGGGGGAGTTAAGTCCTACAATGAGCAGTTCTTC	CASSSPFSGGVKSYNEQFF
.	TRBV27	TRBJ1-5	TRBD1	TGTGCCAGCAGTTCTCAGGGGGCGGATAGCAATCAGCCCGAGCATTTT	CASSSQGADSNQPEHF
once	TRBV19	TRBJ2-1	.	TGTGCCAGTAGTATAGCTAAGGGGAACGAGCAGTTCTTC	CASSIAKGNEQFF
.	TRBV3-1	TRBJ1-2	.	TGTGCCAGCAGCCAAGATGGTAACAGGGAAGACAACTATGGCTACACCTTC	CASSQDGNREDNYGYTF
few	TRBV7-2	TRBJ2-1	TRBD2	TGTGCCAGCAGCTTAGGATCCAGCGGGGCCCTAACCTACAATGAGCAGTTCTTC	CASSLGSSGALTYNEQFF
.	TRBV11-2	TRBJ1-6	.	TGTGCCAGCAGCTGGGGGGAGGGTTTTGCAAATTCACCCCTCCACTTT	CASSWGEGFANSPLHF
few	TRBV6-6	TRBJ2-3	.	TGTGCCAGCAAACCGACAGAAAACACAGATACGCAGTATTTT	CASKPTENTDTQYF
few	TRBV6-8	TRBJ2-2	.	TGTGCCAGCAAAGTTGGGGCAAACACCGGGGAGCTGTTTTTT	CASKVGANTGELFF
.	TRBV6-6	TRBJ1-1	.	TGTGCCAGCTCAACGGCCAGGGCGGACACTGAAGCTTTCTTT	CASSTARADTEAFF
.	TRBV29-1	TRBJ1-1	.	TGCAGCGTTGCAAGATGGGACACTGAAGCTTTCTTT	CSVARWDTEAFF
few	TRBV12-5	TRBJ1-1	TRBD1	TGTGCTAGTGGTTTGGTACGTGGTACGAGGGGGCTGAGGGACACTGAAGCTTTCTTT	CASGLVRGTRGLRDTEAFF
few	TRBV6-6	TRBJ1-2	TRBD1	TGTGCCAGCAGTTCGGCAGGGGGTGTCTATGGCTACACCTTC	CASSSAGGVYGYTF
.	TRBV27	TRBJ1-2	.	TGTGCCAGCAGTTTCATCCTTGGGGAGGGCTACACCTTC	CASSFILGEGYTF
many	TRBV7-6	TRBJ1-1	.	TGTGCCAGCAGTTCGGAAATCAGGGAAAGGGGGATGAACACTGAAGCTTTCTTT	CASSSEIRERGMNTEAFF
.	TRBV12-3/TRBV12-4	TRBJ2-7	.	TGTGCCAGCAGTTATGGACGATACGAGCAGTACTTC	CASSYGRYEQYF